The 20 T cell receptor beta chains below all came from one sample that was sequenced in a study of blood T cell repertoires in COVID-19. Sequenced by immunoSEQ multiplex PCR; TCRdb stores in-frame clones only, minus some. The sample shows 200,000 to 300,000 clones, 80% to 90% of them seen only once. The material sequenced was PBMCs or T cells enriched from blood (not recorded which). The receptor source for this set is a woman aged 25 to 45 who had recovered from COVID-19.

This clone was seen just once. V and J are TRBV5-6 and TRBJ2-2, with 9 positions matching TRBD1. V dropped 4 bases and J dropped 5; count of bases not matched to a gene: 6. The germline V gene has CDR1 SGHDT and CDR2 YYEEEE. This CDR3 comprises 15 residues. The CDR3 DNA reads TGTGCCAGCAGCCCGATCGGACAGGGGACCGGGGAGCTGTTTTTT. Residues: CASSPIGQGTGELFF.

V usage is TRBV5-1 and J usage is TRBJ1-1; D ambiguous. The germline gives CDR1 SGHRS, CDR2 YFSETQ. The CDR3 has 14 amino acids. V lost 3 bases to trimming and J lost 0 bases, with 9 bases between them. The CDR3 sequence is CASSYRAMNTEAFF. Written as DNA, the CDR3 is TGCGCCAGCAGCTACAGAGCAATGAACACTGAAGCTTTCTTT.

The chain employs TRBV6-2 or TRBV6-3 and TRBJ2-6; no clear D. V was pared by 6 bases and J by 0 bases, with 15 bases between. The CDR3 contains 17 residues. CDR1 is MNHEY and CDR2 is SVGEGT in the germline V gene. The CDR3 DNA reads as TGTGCCAGCAGCCCCCCCGAGGTCTACTCTGGGGCCAACGTCCTGACTTTC. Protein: CASSPPEVYSGANVLTF.

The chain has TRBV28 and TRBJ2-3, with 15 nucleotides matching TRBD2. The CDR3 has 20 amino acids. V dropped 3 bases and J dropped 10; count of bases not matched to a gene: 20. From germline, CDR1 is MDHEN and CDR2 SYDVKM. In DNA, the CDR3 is TGTGCCAGCAGTTTCCCTAAACCGGGACTAGCGGGAGGCGGAAAGGGGGCGCAGTATTTT. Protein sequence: CASSFPKPGLAGGGKGAQYF. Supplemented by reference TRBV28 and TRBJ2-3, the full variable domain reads DVKVTQSSRYLVKRTGEKVFLECVQDMDHENMFWYRQDPGLGLRLIYFSYDVKMKEKGDIPEGYSVSREKKERFSLILESASTNQTSMYLCASSFPKPGLAGGGKGAQYFGPGTRLTVL.

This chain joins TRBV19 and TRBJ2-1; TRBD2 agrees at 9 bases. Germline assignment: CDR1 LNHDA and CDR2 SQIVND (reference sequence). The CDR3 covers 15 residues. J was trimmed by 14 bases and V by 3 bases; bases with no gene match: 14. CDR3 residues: CASSIGSGSSEVKFF. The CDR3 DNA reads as TGTGCCAGTAGTATCGGTAGCGGGAGTAGTGAGGTTAAGTTCTTC.

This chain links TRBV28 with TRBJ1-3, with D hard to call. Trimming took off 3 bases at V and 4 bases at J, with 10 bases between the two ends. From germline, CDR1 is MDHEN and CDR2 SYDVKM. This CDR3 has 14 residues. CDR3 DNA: TGTGCCAGCAGTTTTGGCGGTTCGGGAAACACCATATATTTT. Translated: CASSFGGSGNTIYF.

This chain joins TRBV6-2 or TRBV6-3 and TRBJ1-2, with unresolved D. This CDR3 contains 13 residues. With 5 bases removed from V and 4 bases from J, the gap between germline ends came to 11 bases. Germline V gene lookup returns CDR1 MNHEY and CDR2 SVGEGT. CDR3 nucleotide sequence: TGTGCCAGCAGTCTCGACGGACTCTATGGCTACACCTTC. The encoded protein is CASSLDGLYGYTF.

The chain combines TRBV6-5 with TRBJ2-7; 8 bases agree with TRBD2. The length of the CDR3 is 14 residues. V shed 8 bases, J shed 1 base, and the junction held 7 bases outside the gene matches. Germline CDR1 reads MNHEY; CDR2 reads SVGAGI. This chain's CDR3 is CASDSGGMSYEQYF. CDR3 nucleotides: TGTGCCAGCGACTCGGGAGGGATGTCCTACGAGCAGTACTTC.

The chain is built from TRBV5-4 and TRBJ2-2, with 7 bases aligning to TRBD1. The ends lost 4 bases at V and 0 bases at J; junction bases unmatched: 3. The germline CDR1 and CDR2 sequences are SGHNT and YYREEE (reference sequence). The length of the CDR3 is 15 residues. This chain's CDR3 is CASSRDSPNTGELFF. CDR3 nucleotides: TGTGCCAGCAGCCGGGACAGCCCGAACACCGGGGAGCTGTTTTTT.

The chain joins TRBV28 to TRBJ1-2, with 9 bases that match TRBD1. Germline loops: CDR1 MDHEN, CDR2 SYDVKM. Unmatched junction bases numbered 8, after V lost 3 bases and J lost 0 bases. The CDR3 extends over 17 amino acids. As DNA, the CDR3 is TGTGCCAGCAGTTTTTTGGGGACAGGGCCCGCTAACTATGGCTACACCTTC. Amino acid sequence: CASSFLGTGPANYGYTF.

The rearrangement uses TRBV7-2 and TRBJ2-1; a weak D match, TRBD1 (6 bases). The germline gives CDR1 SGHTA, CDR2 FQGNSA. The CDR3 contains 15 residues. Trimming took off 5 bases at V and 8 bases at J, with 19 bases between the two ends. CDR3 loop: CASSLHAGTIDEQFF. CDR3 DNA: TGTGCCAGCAGCCTGCATGCTGGGACAATCGATGAGCAGTTCTTC.

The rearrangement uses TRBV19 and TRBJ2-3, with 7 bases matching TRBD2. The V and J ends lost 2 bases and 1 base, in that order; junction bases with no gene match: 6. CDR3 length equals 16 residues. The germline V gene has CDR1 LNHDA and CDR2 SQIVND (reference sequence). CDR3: CASSIPAGAGTDTQYF. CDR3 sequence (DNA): TGTGCCAGTAGTATACCGGCGGGAGCGGGCACAGATACGCAGTATTTT.

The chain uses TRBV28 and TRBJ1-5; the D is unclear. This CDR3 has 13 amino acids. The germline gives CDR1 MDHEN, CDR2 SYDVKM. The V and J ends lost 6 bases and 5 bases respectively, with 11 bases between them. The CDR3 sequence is CASRSGAYQPQHF. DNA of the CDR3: TGTGCCAGCAGATCGGGAGCCTATCAGCCCCAGCATTTT.

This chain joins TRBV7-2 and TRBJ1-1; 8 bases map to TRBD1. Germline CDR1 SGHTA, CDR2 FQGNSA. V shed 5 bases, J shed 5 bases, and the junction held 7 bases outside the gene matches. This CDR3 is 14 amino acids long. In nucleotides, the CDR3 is TGTGCCAGCAGCCCACGGACAGGGTTAACTGAAGCTTTCTTT. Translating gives CASSPRTGLTEAFF. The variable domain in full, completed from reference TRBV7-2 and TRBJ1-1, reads GAGVSQSPSNKVTEKGKDVELRCDPISGHTALYWYRQSLGQGLEFLIYFQGNSAPDKSGLPSDRFSAERTGGSVSTLTIQRTQQEDSAVYLCASSPRTGLTEAFFGQGTRLTVV.

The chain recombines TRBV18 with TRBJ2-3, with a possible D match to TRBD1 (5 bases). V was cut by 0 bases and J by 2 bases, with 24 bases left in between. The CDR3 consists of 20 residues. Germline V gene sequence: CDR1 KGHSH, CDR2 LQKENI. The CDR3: CASSPPTGPPRAKNTDTQYF. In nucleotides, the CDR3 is TGTGCCAGCTCACCACCGACCGGACCCCCCAGGGCGAAGAACACAGATACGCAGTATTTT.

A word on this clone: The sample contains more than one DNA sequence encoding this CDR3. CDR3 region: CASSYSGGSTDTQYF. DNA of the CDR3: TGTGCCAGCAGTTACTCGGGGGGGAGCACAGATACGCAGTATTTT. This sequence joins TRBV6-5 and TRBJ2-3; the match to TRBD2 covers 7 bases. Losses at the gene ends were 0 bases for V and 0 bases for J; bases not matched to a gene: 0. Looked up from germline, CDR1 is MNHEY and CDR2 is SVGAGI. The CDR3 spans 15 residues.

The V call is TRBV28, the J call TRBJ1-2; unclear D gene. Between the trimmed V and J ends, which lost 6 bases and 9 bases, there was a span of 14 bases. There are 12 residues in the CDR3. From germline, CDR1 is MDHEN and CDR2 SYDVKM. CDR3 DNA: TGTGCCAGCAGCGAGAGAGAATCGAGCTACACCTTC. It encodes CASSERESSYTF.

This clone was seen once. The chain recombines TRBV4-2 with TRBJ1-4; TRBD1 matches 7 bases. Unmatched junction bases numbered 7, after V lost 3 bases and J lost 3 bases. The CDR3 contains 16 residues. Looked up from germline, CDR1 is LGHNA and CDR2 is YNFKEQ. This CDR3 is CASSQGTALANEKLFF. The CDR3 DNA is TGTGCCAGCAGCCAGGGGACAGCTCTAGCTAATGAAAAACTGTTTTTT.

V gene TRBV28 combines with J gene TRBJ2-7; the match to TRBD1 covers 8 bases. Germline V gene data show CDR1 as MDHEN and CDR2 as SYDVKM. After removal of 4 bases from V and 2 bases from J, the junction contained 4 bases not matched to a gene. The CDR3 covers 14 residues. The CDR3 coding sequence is TGTGCCAGCAGTTGGGGACAGGTACCCTACGAGCAGTACTTC. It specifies CASSWGQVPYEQYF.

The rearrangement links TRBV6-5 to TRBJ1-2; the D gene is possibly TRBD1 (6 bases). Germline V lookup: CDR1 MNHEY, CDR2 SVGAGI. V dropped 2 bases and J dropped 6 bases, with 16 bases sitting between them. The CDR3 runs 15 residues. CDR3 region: CASSYKPGTSNGYTF. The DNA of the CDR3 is TGTGCCAGCAGTTACAAACCCGGGACATCGAATGGCTACACCTTC.